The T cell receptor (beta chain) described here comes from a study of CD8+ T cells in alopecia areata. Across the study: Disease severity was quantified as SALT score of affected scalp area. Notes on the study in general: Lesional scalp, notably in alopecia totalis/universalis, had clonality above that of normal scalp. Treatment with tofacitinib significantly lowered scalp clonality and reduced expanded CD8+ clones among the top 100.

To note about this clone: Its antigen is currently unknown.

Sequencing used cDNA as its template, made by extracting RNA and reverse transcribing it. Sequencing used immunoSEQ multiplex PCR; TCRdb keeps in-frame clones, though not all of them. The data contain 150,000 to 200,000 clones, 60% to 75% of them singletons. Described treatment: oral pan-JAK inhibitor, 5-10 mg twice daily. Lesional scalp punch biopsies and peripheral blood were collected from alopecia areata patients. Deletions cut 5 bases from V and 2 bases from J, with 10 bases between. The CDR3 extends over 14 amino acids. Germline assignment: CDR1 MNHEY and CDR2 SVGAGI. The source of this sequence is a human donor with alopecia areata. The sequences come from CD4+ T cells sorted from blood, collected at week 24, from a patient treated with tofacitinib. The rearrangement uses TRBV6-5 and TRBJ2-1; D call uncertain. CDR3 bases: TGTGCCAGCAGTCGACAACCCGCCTACAATGAGCAGTTCTTC. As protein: CASSRQPAYNEQFF.